The next 21 T cell receptor beta chains were all read from a single sample in a study of Ad26.COV2.S vaccination and SARS-CoV-2 variants. Treatment here: over 15 received Ad26.COV2.S at low or high dose, single or two shots; about 5 received placebo; per-sample allocation not given. Day 63 after the first injection of vaccine or placebo was the sampling time. Assay used: immunoSEQ multiplex PCR; TCRdb lists only in-frame clones, some missing. The sample contains approximately 450,000 clones, 90% of which appear only once. Sequenced material: peripheral blood, taken in a trial of Ad26.COV2.S vaccine versus placebo. The receptor source for this set is a person between 18 and 65 years old who received the Ad26.COV2.S COVID-19 vaccine or a placebo.

The chain links TRBV19 to TRBJ2-1, with TRBD2 matching 8 bases. Germline V lookup: CDR1 LNHDA, CDR2 SQIVND (reference sequence). This CDR3 is 18 amino acids long. J was trimmed by 4 bases and V by 4 bases; bases with no gene match: 15. The CDR3 DNA sequence: TGTGCCAGTAGTAGGGCAGGGAGGGAACTAGCGGAGTACAATGAGCAGTTCTTC. This codes for CASSRAGRELAEYNEQFF.

The sample holds a few counts of this clone. CDR3 in amino acids: CASRLQGHQPQHF. The CDR3 DNA sequence: TGTGCCAGCAGACTACAGGGGCATCAGCCCCAGCATTTT. The genes are TRBV7-9 and TRBJ1-5, with TRBD1 matching over 7 bases. The CDR3 contains 13 residues. The V segment lost 6 bases and the J segment 5 bases; nucleotides outside the gene matches: 4. CDR1 and CDR2 (germline): SEHNR, FQNEAQ (reference sequence).

J is TRBJ1-4 and V is TRBV4-2; D is uncertain. Germline assignment: CDR1 LGHNA and CDR2 YNFKEQ. This CDR3 comprises 14 residues. V was pared by 1 base and J by 8 bases, with 11 bases between. The CDR3 here is CASSQVAGGEKLFF. The CDR3 coding sequence is TGTGCCAGCAGCCAAGTTGCAGGAGGGGAAAAACTGTTTTTT.

The chain combines TRBV9 with TRBJ2-2; a possible D gene is TRBD2 (7 bases). Germline V gene data show CDR1 as SGDLS and CDR2 as YYNGEE. V was trimmed by 5 bases and J by 2 bases, leaving 13 bases between them. The CDR3 is 15 amino acids. This CDR3 is CASSRGGGNTGELFF. Written as DNA, the CDR3 is TGTGCCAGCAGTCGGGGAGGGGGAAACACCGGGGAGCTGTTTTTT.

This chain connects TRBV11-2 to TRBJ2-1; a possible D gene is TRBD2 (5 bases). CDR1 is SGHAT and CDR2 is FQNNGV in the germline V gene. Trimming removed 6 bases at V and 5 bases at J, with 14 bases between. The CDR3 covers 14 residues. The CDR3 region has the DNA TGTGCCAGCAGTCTAACGAGGGCTAACAATGAGCAGTTCTTC. Translated, it gives CASSLTRANNEQFF.

CDR3 coding DNA: TGTGCCAGCCGGGACAATCCCCCTAAAGAGACCCAGTACTTC. As protein: CASRDNPPKETQYF. J is TRBJ2-5 and V is TRBV6-6, with a possible D match to TRBD1 (6 bases). Per germline, CDR1 MNHNY and CDR2 SVGAGI (reference sequence). CDR3 length equals 14 residues. V lost 8 bases to trimming and J lost 3 bases, with 16 bases between them.

The V gene is TRBV30, the J gene TRBJ1-3; D is possibly TRBD1 (5 bases). V was pared by 2 bases and J by 1 base, with 9 bases between. The CDR3 sequence is 14 residues long. In germline, CDR1 is GTSNPN, CDR2 SVGIG (reference sequence). CDR3 nucleotide sequence: TGTGCCTGGAGTAGGGGATCATCTGGAAACACCATATATTTT. Amino acid sequence: CAWSRGSSGNTIYF.

The chain combines TRBV27 with TRBJ2-1; TRBD1 aligns across 8 bases. CDR1 and CDR2 (germline): MNHEY, SMNVEV (reference sequence). After removal of 5 bases from V and 4 bases from J, the junction contained 7 bases not matched to a gene. The CDR3 has 15 amino acids. The DNA of the CDR3 is TGTGCCAGCAGTCCCGGACAGGGCGAATACAATGAGCAGTTCTTC. Its protein is CASSPGQGEYNEQFF.

The chain combines TRBV7-9 with TRBJ2-1; D not resolved. The CDR3 contains 12 residues. Germline assignment: CDR1 SEHNR and CDR2 FQNEAQ (reference sequence). The ends were cut back, 7 bases at V and 10 bases at J, with 14 bases in the middle. The CDR3 coding sequence is TGTGCCAGCACGGACCTGGCCAGGGAGCAGTTCTTC. This translates into CASTDLAREQFF.

The chain employs TRBV7-9 and TRBJ2-7, with D possibly matching TRBD2 (6 bases). V was pared by 8 bases and J by 1 base, with 30 bases between. This CDR3 spans 19 amino acids. Per germline, CDR1 SEHNR and CDR2 FQNEAQ (reference sequence). CDR3 nucleotides: TGTGCCAGCCAAGGTCATCCGGAGGGGAGAGCGGTGGAATCCTACGAGCAGTACTTC. It translates to CASQGHPEGRAVESYEQYF.

The gene calls are TRBV7-3 and TRBJ2-7, with 10 bases lining up with TRBD1. The ends lost 3 bases at V and 10 bases at J; junction bases unmatched: 3. Germline V gene sequence: CDR1 SGHTA, CDR2 FQGTGA. CDR3 size: 12 residues. The CDR3 spells CASSLDRGRQYF. The CDR3 DNA reads TGTGCCAGCAGCTTGGACAGGGGGAGACAGTACTTC.

V is TRBV29-1 and J is TRBJ1-1; a possible D gene is TRBD1 (6 bases). Per the germline V gene, CDR1 is SQVTM and CDR2 is ANQGSEA. V was trimmed by 3 bases and J by 1 base, leaving 9 bases between them. This CDR3 contains 13 residues. The CDR3: CSVEDRANTEAFF. CDR3 bases: TGCAGCGTTGAGGACAGAGCGAACACTGAAGCTTTCTTT.

This chain links TRBV19 with TRBJ2-7; D is undetermined. Trimming left V 9 bases short and J 0 bases short, with 15 bases between. This CDR3 spans 14 amino acids. Per germline, CDR1 LNHDA and CDR2 SQIVND (reference sequence). The CDR3 sequence is CASSTLVNSYEQYF. In nucleotides, the CDR3 is TGTGCCAGCTCAACGTTGGTGAACTCCTACGAGCAGTACTTC.

This clone occurred once. This chain uses TRBV27 with TRBJ2-7, with 7 positions matching TRBD1. Germline lookup yields CDR1 MNHEY and CDR2 SMNVEV (reference sequence). The CDR3 is made up of 16 amino acids. V lost 2 bases, J lost 2 bases, and 9 bases stayed unmatched. DNA of the CDR3: TGTGCCAGCAGTTTAGAACAGGGGCCTCCAACCTACGAGCAGTACTTC. Its protein is CASSLEQGPPTYEQYF.

The chain carries TRBV28 and TRBJ1-1, with TRBD1 as a possible D gene (5 bases). This CDR3 has 13 residues. V lost 2 bases, J lost 5 bases, and 9 bases lay in between. Germline values: CDR1 MDHEN, CDR2 SYDVKM. CDR3 nucleotide sequence: TGTGCCAGCAGTTTAGTTGGGGGAACTGAAGCTTTCTTT. Translation: CASSLVGGTEAFF.

Worth noting for this clone: The junction and the germline gene differ at one end; a read error may be behind it. This rearrangement joins TRBV6-5 to TRBJ2-7; 8 bases agree with TRBD1. The CDR3 spans 16 residues. Germline lookup yields CDR1 MNHEY and CDR2 SVGAGI. The CDR3 region is CASSHSTGVLPYEQYF. The CDR3 nucleotides are TGTGCCAGCAGTCACTCGACAGGGGTTCTTCCCTACGAGCAGTACTTC.

The chain carries TRBV20-1 and TRBJ2-1; D is uncertain. CDR3 length equals 12 residues. Trimming left V 3 bases short and J 9 bases short, with 12 bases between. The V gene's germline CDR1 is DFQATT and CDR2 SNEGSKA (reference sequence). The CDR3 loop is CSASTSSGEQFF. In DNA, the CDR3 is TGCAGTGCTAGTACCTCGTCTGGTGAGCAGTTCTTC.

The chain couples TRBV7-2 to TRBJ1-2, with 7 bases that match TRBD1. The V gene's germline CDR1 is SGHTA and CDR2 FQGNSA. This CDR3 is 17 amino acids long. Trimming at V came to 4 bases and at J to 4 bases, leaving 15 bases not matched to a gene. DNA for the CDR3: TGTGCCAGCAGCTCCCGGACAGGCCCTTTCCCAACCTATGGCTACACCTTC. Amino acid sequence: CASSSRTGPFPTYGYTF.

The CDR3 DNA reads TGTGCCAGCAGGCGGGACACCTCCTCCTACGAGCAGTACTTC. This sequence encodes CASRRDTSSYEQYF. The rearrangement joins TRBV6-4 to TRBJ2-7; D tentatively fits TRBD1 or TRBD2 (6 bases each). Germline CDR1 and CDR2: MRHNA and SNTAGT. The CDR3 is made up of 14 amino acids. Trimming removed 6 bases at V and 0 bases at J, with 12 bases between.

The chain uses TRBV5-5 and TRBJ1-3; weak D call: TRBD1 (5 bases). The length of the CDR3 is 17 residues. Germline V gives CDR1 SGHKS, CDR2 YYEKEE (reference sequence). V was clipped by 0 bases and J by 3 bases, with 16 bases between them. CDR3 DNA sequence: TGTGCCAGCAGCTTGGCCGGGGGGGAAAATGTTGGAAACACCATATATTTT. Amino acids: CASSLAGGENVGNTIYF.

Here the CDR3 reads CAIGQTGGNQPQHF. The CDR3 nucleotides read TGTGCCATCGGGCAGACAGGGGGCAATCAGCCCCAGCATTTT. The chain combines TRBV10-3 with TRBJ1-5, with 8 bases aligning to TRBD1. The CDR3 totals 14 residues. With V trimmed by 8 bases and J by 2 bases, 5 bases remained unmatched. From germline, CDR1 is ENHRY and CDR2 SYGVKD.